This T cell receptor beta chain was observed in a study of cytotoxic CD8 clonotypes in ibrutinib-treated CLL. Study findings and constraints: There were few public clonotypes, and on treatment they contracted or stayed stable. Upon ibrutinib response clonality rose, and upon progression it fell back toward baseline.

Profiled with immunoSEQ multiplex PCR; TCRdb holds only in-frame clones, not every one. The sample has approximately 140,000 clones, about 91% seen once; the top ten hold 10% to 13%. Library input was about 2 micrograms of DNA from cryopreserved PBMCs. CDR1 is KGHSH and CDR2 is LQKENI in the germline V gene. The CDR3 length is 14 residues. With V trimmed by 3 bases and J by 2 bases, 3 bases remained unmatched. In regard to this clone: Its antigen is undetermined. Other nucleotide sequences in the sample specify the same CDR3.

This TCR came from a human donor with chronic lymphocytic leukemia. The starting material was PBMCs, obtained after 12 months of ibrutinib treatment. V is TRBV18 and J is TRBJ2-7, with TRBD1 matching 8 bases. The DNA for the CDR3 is TGTGCCAGCTCACCCCGACAGGGGACCTACGAGCAGTACTTC. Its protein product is CASSPRQGTYEQYF.